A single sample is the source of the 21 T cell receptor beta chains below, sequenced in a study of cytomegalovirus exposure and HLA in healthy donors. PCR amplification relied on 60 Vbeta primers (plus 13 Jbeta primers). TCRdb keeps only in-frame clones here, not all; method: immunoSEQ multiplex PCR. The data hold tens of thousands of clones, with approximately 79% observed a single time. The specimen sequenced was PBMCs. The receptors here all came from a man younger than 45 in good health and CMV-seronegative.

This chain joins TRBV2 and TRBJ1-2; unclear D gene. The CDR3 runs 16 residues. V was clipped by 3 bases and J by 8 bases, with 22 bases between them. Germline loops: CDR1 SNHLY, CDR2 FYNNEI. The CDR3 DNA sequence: TGTGCCAGCAGTGATTCAGCGGGGTATGCCCTCCCAGGCTACACCTTC. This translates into CASSDSAGYALPGYTF.

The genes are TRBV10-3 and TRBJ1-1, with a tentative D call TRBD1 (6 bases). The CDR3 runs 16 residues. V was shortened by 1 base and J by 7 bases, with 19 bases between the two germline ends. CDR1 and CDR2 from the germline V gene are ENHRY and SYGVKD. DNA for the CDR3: TGTGCCATCAGTGAGTGGGGCGGCAGGGGTCCCCTTGAAGCTTTCTTT. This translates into CAISEWGGRGPLEAFF.

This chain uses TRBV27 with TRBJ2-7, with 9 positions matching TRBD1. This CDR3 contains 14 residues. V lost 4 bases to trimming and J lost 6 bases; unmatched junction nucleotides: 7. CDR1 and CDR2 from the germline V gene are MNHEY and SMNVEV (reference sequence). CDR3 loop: CASSSSGTGFEQYF. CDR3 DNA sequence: TGTGCCAGCAGTTCATCCGGGACAGGGTTCGAGCAGTACTTC.

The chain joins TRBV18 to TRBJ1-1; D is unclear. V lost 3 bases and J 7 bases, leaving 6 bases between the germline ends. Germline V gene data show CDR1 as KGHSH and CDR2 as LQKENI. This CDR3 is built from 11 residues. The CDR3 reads CASSPQVEAFF. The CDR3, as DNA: TGTGCCAGCTCACCGCAGGTTGAAGCTTTCTTT.

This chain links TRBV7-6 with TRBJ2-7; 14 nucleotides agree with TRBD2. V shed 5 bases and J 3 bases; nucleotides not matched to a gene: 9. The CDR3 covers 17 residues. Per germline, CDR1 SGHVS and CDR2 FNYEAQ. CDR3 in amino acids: CASSTYGTSGRVYEQYF. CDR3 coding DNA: TGTGCCAGCAGCACCTATGGGACTAGCGGGAGAGTCTACGAGCAGTACTTC.

The CDR3 here is CASSLAYEQYF. The CDR3 region has the DNA TGTGCCAGCAGTCTCGCCTACGAGCAGTACTTC. V and J are TRBV28 and TRBJ2-7; D is unresolved. The V end was cut by 5 bases, the J end by 2 bases, with 4 bases between. There are 11 residues in the CDR3. The germline V gene encodes CDR1 MDHEN and CDR2 SYDVKM. Based on the CDR3 plus reference TRBV28 and TRBJ2-7, the full variable domain is DVKVTQSSRYLVKRTGEKVFLECVQDMDHENMFWYRQDPGLGLRLIYFSYDVKMKEKGDIPEGYSVSREKKERFSLILESASTNQTSMYLCASSLAYEQYFGPGTRLTVT.

CDR3 coding DNA: TGTGCCAGCAGCCCAGACAGTGGGGCCAACGTCCTGACTTTC. Translation gives CASSPDSGANVLTF. The V call is TRBV6-5, the J call TRBJ2-6; possible D gene TRBD1, 5 bases. Germline V gives CDR1 MNHEY, CDR2 SVGAGI. Trimming shortened V by 6 bases and J by 3 bases, and 9 bases separated the two germline ends. The CDR3 spans 14 residues.

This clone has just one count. CDR3 protein: CASSLPGGYNSPLHF. CDR3 nucleotide sequence: TGTGCCAGCTCCCTCCCCGGGGGTTATAATTCACCCCTCCACTTT. The chain is built from TRBV18 and TRBJ1-6, with TRBD1 as a possible D gene (5 bases). The CDR3 sequence is 15 residues long. V lost 6 bases and J lost 4, with 13 bases in between. CDR1 and CDR2 from the germline V gene are KGHSH and LQKENI.

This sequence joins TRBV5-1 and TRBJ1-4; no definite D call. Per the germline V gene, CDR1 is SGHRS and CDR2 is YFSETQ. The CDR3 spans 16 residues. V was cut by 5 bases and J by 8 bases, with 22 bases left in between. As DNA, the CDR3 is TGCGCCAGCAGGTCCCTCCCCGTGAGGGCGGACGAAAAACTGTTTTTT. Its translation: CASRSLPVRADEKLFF. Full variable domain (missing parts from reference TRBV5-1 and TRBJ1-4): KAGVTQTPRYLIKTRGQQVTLSCSPISGHRSVSWYQQTPGQGLQFLFEYFSETQRNKGNFPGRFSGRQFSNSRSEMNVSTLELGDSALYLCASRSLPVRADEKLFFGSGTQLSVL.

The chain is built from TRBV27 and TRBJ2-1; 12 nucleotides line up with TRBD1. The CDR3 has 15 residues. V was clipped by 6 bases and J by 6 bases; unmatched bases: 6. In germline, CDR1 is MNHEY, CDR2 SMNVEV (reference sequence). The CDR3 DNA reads TGTGCCAGCAGACGGGGGACAGGGGGCCTCAATGAGCAGTTCTTC. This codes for CASRRGTGGLNEQFF.

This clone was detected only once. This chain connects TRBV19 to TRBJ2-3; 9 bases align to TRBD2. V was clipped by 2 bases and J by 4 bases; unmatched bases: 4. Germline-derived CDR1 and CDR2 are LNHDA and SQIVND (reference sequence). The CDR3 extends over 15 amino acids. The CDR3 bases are TGTGCCAGTAGTATATTAGCGGGAGTATCAGATACGCAGTATTTT. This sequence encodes CASSILAGVSDTQYF.

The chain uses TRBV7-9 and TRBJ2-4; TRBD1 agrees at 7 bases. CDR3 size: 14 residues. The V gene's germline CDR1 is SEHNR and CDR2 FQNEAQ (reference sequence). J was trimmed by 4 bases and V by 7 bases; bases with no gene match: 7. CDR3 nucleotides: TGTGCCAGCAAATCAGGACAGGAAAAAAACATTCAGTACTTC. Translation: CASKSGQEKNIQYF.

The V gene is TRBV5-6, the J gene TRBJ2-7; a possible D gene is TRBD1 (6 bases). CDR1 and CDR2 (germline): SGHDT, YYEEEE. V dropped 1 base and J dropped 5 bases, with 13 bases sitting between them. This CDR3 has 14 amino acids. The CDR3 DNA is TGTGCCAGCAGCTTGCTCACAGGGAACCACGAGCAGTACTTC. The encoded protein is CASSLLTGNHEQYF.

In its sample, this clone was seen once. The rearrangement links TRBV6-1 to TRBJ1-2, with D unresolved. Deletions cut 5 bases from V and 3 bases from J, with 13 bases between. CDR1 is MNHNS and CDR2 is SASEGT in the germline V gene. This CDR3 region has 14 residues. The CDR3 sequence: CASSSEREDYGYTF. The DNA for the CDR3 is TGTGCCAGCAGTTCCGAAAGAGAGGACTATGGCTACACCTTC.

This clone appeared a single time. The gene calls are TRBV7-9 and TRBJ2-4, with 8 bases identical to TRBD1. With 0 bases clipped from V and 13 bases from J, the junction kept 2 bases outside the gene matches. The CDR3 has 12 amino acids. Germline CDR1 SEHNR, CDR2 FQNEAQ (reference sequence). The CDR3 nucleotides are TGTGCCAGCAGCTTAGCCTGGACAGGGCAGTACTTC. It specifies CASSLAWTGQYF.

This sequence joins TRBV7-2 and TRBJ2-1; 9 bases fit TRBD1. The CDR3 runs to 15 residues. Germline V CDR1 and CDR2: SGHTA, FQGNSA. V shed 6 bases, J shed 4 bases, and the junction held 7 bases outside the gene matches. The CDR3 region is CASRPDRGAYNEQFF. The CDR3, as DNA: TGTGCCAGCAGACCAGACAGGGGGGCGTACAATGAGCAGTTCTTC.

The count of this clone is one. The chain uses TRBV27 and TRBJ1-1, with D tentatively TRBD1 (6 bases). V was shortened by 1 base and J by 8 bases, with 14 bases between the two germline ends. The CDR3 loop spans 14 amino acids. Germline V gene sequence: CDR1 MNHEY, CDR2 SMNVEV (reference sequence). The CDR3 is CASSLWGPTGEAFF. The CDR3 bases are TGTGCCAGCAGTTTATGGGGGCCCACAGGGGAAGCTTTCTTT.

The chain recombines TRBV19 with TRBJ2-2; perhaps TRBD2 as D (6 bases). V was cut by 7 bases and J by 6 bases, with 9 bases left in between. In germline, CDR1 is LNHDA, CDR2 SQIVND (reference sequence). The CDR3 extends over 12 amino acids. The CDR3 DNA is TGTGCCAGTACCCGGGAGCCCGGGGAGCTGTTTTTT. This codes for CASTREPGELFF.

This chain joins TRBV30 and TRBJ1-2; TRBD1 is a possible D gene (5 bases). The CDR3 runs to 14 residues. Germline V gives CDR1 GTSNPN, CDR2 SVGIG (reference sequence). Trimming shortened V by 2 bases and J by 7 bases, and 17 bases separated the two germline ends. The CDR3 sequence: CAWSRGGTSAGYTF. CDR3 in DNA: TGTGCCTGGAGTCGGGGCGGGACTTCAGCTGGCTACACCTTC.

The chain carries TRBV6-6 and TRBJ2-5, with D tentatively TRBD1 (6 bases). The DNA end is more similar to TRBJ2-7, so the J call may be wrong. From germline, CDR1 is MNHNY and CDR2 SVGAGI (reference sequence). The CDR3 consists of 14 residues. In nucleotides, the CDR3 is TGTGCCAGCAGTTACCTGAAAGGACAGATCGAGCAGTACTTC. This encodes CASSYLKGQIEQYF.

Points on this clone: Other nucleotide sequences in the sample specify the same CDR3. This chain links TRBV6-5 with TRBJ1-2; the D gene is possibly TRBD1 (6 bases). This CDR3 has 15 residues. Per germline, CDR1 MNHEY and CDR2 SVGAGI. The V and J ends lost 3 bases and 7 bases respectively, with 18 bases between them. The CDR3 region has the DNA TGTGCCAGCAGTTATCAGGGGAGGGATATGGGTGGCTACACCTTC. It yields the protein CASSYQGRDMGGYTF.